A selection of T cell receptor beta chains follows, all from one sample in a study of cytotoxic CD8 clonotypes in ibrutinib-treated CLL. Profiling relied on immunoSEQ multiplex PCR, and the TCRdb table lists in-frame clones only, not all of them. The sample carries 200,000 to 250,000 clones, roughly three quarters recorded once. The starting material was PBMCs, obtained after 12 months of ibrutinib treatment. These receptor sequences come from a human donor with chronic lymphocytic leukemia. The CDR3 runs from the conserved cysteine through the conserved F or W. Fields, in order: D gene, CDR3 length, J gene, clone size, V gene, CDR3 protein, CDR3 DNA. The D gene is left open where the match is weak. Size is stated for part of the rows, as once, few or many counts, or as a class when the clone is expanded.

D: .
length: 12
J: TRBJ2-5
size: .
V: TRBV28
CDR3: CASNGSPGGPHF
DNA: TGTGCCAGCAATGGTAGCCCGGGGGGCCCGCACTTC

D: TRBD1
length: 17
J: TRBJ1-4
size: few
V: TRBV30
CDR3: CAWSRGTGGTTNEKLFF
DNA: TGTGCCTGGAGCCGCGGGACAGGGGGCACTACTAATGAAAAACTGTTTTTT

D: .
length: 14
J: TRBJ1-2
size: once
V: TRBV29-1
CDR3: CSVEAKPPIDGYTF
DNA: TGCAGCGTTGAGGCAAAACCCCCAATTGATGGCTACACCTTC

D: .
length: 20
J: TRBJ2-1
size: .
V: TRBV18
CDR3: CASSVQGVPTSGSSYNEQFF
DNA: TGTGCCAGCTCAGTACAGGGGGTCCCGACTAGCGGTAGCTCCTACAATGAGCAGTTCTTC

D: .
length: 12
J: TRBJ2-3
size: .
V: TRBV11-2
CDR3: CASRLEGFTQYF
DNA: TGTGCCAGCCGCCTGGAGGGCTTTACGCAGTATTTT

D: .
length: 14
J: TRBJ1-4
size: .
V: TRBV5-1
CDR3: CASSLDLGAYKLFF
DNA: TGCGCCAGCAGCTTGGACCTAGGGGCTTACAAACTGTTTTTT

D: .
length: 12
J: TRBJ2-7
size: few
V: TRBV11-1
CDR3: CATNGGNYEQYF
DNA: TGTGCCACAAACGGGGGAAACTACGAGCAGTACTTC

D: .
length: 10
J: TRBJ2-5
size: .
V: TRBV18
CDR3: CASSQETQYF
DNA: TGTGCCAGCTCACAAGAGACCCAGTACTTC

D: .
length: 14
J: TRBJ1-5
size: .
V: TRBV27
CDR3: CASSFRQSGQPQHF
DNA: TGTGCCAGCAGTTTTCGACAGTCTGGTCAGCCCCAGCATTTT

D: .
length: 15
J: TRBJ2-3
size: .
V: TRBV27
CDR3: CASTTGVSFTDTQYF
DNA: TGTGCCAGCACCACTGGGGTTAGCTTCACAGATACGCAGTATTTT

D: .
length: 16
J: TRBJ2-5
size: .
V: TRBV9
CDR3: CASSVVREKYQETQYF
DNA: TGTGCCAGCAGCGTAGTGAGAGAAAAGTACCAAGAGACCCAGTACTTC

D: .
length: 17
J: TRBJ1-1
size: .
V: TRBV9
CDR3: CASSVGSGAGMNTEAFF
DNA: TGTGCCAGCAGCGTAGGAAGTGGGGCGGGGATGAACACTGAAGCTTTCTTT

D: .
length: 15
J: TRBJ2-7
size: .
V: TRBV30
CDR3: CAWVRGKGATYEQYF
DNA: TGTGCCTGGGTCCGGGGAAAGGGTGCGACTTACGAGCAGTACTTC

D: .
length: 15
J: TRBJ1-5
size: .
V: TRBV19
CDR3: CASSIDRGSNQPQHF
DNA: TGTGCCAGTAGTATAGATCGAGGTAGCAATCAGCCCCAGCATTTT

D: .
length: 14
J: TRBJ1-1
size: .
V: TRBV7-6
CDR3: CASSPRGERTEAFF
DNA: TGTGCCAGCAGCCCCAGGGGAGAAAGAACTGAAGCTTTCTTT

D: TRBD1
length: 15
J: TRBJ2-5
size: once
V: TRBV5-4
CDR3: CASSPRQGGLETQYF
DNA: TGTGCCAGCAGCCCCCGACAGGGGGGTCTGGAGACCCAGTACTTC

D: .
length: 13
J: TRBJ1-1
size: few
V: TRBV28
CDR3: CASSLSGVSEAFF
DNA: TGTGCCAGCAGTTTGAGCGGGGTGTCTGAAGCTTTCTTT

D: TRBD2
length: 15
J: TRBJ2-7
size: .
V: TRBV6-5
CDR3: CASSYSGGGSYEQYF
DNA: TGTGCCAGCAGTTACTCGGGTGGCGGGAGCTACGAGCAGTACTTC

D: .
length: 15
J: TRBJ2-3
size: .
V: TRBV29-1
CDR3: CSVEDQEGHTDTQYF
DNA: TGCAGCGTTGAAGATCAAGAGGGTCACACAGATACGCAGTATTTT

D: .
length: 15
J: TRBJ2-5
size: .
V: TRBV2
CDR3: CASDNSAGPGETQYF
DNA: TGTGCCAGCGATAACTCCGCCGGCCCGGGGGAGACCCAGTACTTC

D: .
length: 15
J: TRBJ1-2
size: .
V: TRBV6-6
CDR3: CASSQLTGISYGYTF
DNA: TGTGCCAGCAGCCAGTTAACAGGGATTTCCTATGGCTACACCTTC

D: TRBD2
length: 15
J: TRBJ2-7
size: .
V: TRBV27
CDR3: CASSLSTSGAHEQYF
DNA: TGTGCCAGCAGTTTATCGACTAGCGGGGCTCACGAGCAGTACTTC

D: .
length: 14
J: TRBJ2-7
size: .
V: TRBV6-1
CDR3: CASSELSGPYEQYF
DNA: TGTGCCAGCAGTGAATTGAGCGGACCCTACGAGCAGTACTTC

D: TRBD2
length: 18
J: TRBJ2-1
size: .
V: TRBV7-8
CDR3: CASSSGLAGGHAYNEQFF
DNA: TGTGCCAGCAGTTCTGGACTAGCGGGAGGGCATGCCTACAATGAGCAGTTCTTC

D: TRBD1
length: 15
J: TRBJ1-3
size: .
V: TRBV7-8
CDR3: CASSLGTGFGNTIYF
DNA: TGTGCCAGCAGCTTAGGGACAGGGTTTGGAAACACCATATATTTT